Listed below are T cell receptor beta chains from one sample, sequenced in a study of technical replicates of blood from several donors. Sequencing used immunoSEQ multiplex PCR; TCRdb keeps in-frame clones, though not all of them. Altogether around 76,000 clones are present, less than 99% being singletons, with the ten largest covering around 0.22%. The sequenced sample consisted of T cells isolated from PBMCs. These receptor sequences come from a human donor in good health. Each CDR3 is given with its conserved first and last residue. Each record gives: clone size, V gene, D gene, J gene, CDR3 protein, CDR3 DNA. D genes are given only for firm matches. For some rows the clone size is stated as once, few or many, or as a class when expanded; others skip it.

size: .; V: TRBV2; D: TRBD2; J: TRBJ2-2; CDR3: CASGTSGWAGELFF; DNA: TGTGCCAGCGGAACTAGCGGGTGGGCCGGGGAGCTGTTTTTT
size: .; V: TRBV19; D: .; J: TRBJ1-4; CDR3: CASKMRAFSTNEKLFF; DNA: TGTGCCAGTAAGATGAGGGCGTTCTCAACTAATGAAAAACTGTTTTTT
size: .; V: TRBV29-1; D: TRBD2; J: TRBJ2-1; CDR3: CSVNPAGGLLRFF; DNA: TGCAGCGTTAACCCAGCGGGAGGGCTCCTTCGGTTCTTC
size: .; V: TRBV2; D: TRBD1; J: TRBJ2-7; CDR3: CASSAGTGDHEQYF; DNA: TGTGCCAGCAGCGCCGGGACAGGGGACCACGAGCAGTACTTC
size: .; V: TRBV29-1; D: TRBD1; J: TRBJ1-5; CDR3: CSAWTGSSNQPQHF; DNA: TGCAGCGCCTGGACAGGTTCTAGCAATCAGCCCCAGCATTTT
size: .; V: TRBV19; D: .; J: TRBJ1-2; CDR3: CASSIPDDYGYTF; DNA: TGTGCCAGTAGTATCCCAGATGACTATGGCTACACCTTC
size: .; V: TRBV5-1; D: TRBD1; J: TRBJ2-7; CDR3: CASSEGQASSYEQYF; DNA: TGCGCCAGCAGCGAGGGACAGGCGAGCTCCTACGAGCAGTACTTC
size: .; V: TRBV9; D: TRBD1; J: TRBJ1-3; CDR3: CASSVRTGHSGNTIYF; DNA: TGTGCCAGCAGCGTAAGGACAGGCCACTCTGGAAACACCATATATTTT
size: .; V: TRBV5-1; D: TRBD1; J: TRBJ1-1; CDR3: CASSAIGQGRSTEAFF; DNA: TGCGCCAGCAGCGCTATAGGACAGGGTAGATCCACTGAAGCTTTCTTT
size: .; V: TRBV19; D: TRBD2; J: TRBJ2-1; CDR3: CASSIGSAGVF; DNA: TGTGCCAGTAGTATAGGGTCAGCGGGAGTCTTC
size: .; V: TRBV30; D: .; J: TRBJ1-2; CDR3: CAWSTGVDYGYTF; DNA: TGTGCCTGGAGTACGGGAGTCGACTATGGCTACACCTTC
size: .; V: TRBV6-1; D: .; J: TRBJ2-7; CDR3: CASSSNAGFSYEQYF; DNA: TGTGCCAGCAGTTCCAACGCCGGGTTCTCCTACGAGCAGTACTTC
size: .; V: TRBV4-3; D: TRBD2; J: TRBJ2-1; CDR3: CASSHTLAGDNEQFF; DNA: TGCGCCAGCAGCCATACGCTAGCGGGAGACAATGAGCAGTTCTTC
size: .; V: TRBV6-5; D: .; J: TRBJ2-7; CDR3: CASRTQGSDEQYF; DNA: TGTGCCAGCAGGACGCAGGGGAGCGACGAGCAGTACTTC
size: .; V: TRBV9; D: .; J: TRBJ1-5; CDR3: CASSGAQGKYQPQHF; DNA: TGTGCCAGCAGCGGAGCTCAGGGGAAGTATCAGCCCCAGCATTTT
size: .; V: TRBV4-1; D: TRBD2; J: TRBJ2-1; CDR3: CASSQAVGAGGLGEQFF; DNA: TGCGCCAGCAGCCAAGCCGTAGGGGCGGGAGGTTTGGGTGAGCAGTTCTTC
size: .; V: TRBV6-5; D: TRBD2; J: TRBJ2-7; CDR3: CASSPLAGVIYEQYF; DNA: TGTGCCAGCAGTCCTCTAGCGGGAGTAATCTACGAGCAGTACTTC
size: .; V: TRBV4-3; D: .; J: TRBJ2-5; CDR3: CASSQDRKETQYF; DNA: TGCGCCAGCAGCCAAGACAGGAAAGAGACCCAGTACTTC
size: .; V: TRBV15; D: TRBD2; J: TRBJ2-7; CDR3: CATSRDRASGTNEQYF; DNA: TGTGCCACCAGCAGAGATAGGGCTAGCGGGACGAACGAGCAGTACTTC
size: .; V: TRBV28; D: .; J: TRBJ2-5; CDR3: CASSLAGLVTGTTAGETQYF; DNA: TGTGCCAGCAGTTTGGCCGGATTAGTCACCGGGACAACGGCAGGGGAGACCCAGTACTTC
size: .; V: TRBV18; D: .; J: TRBJ2-2; CDR3: CASSPFASLSTGELFF; DNA: TGTGCCAGCTCACCATTCGCGAGTCTTAGCACCGGGGAGCTGTTTTTT
size: .; V: TRBV11-3; D: .; J: TRBJ1-2; CDR3: CASSWGGNGYTF; DNA: TGTGCCAGCAGTTGGGGGGGAAATGGCTACACCTTC
size: .; V: TRBV30; D: TRBD1; J: TRBJ2-5; CDR3: CASSPDRGETQYF; DNA: TGTGCCTCCTCCCCGGACAGGGGCGAGACCCAGTACTTC
size: .; V: TRBV27; D: TRBD2; J: TRBJ2-7; CDR3: CASSFSAGELSYEQYF; DNA: TGTGCCAGCAGTTTTTCAGCGGGAGAGTTGAGCTACGAGCAGTACTTC
size: .; V: TRBV28; D: .; J: TRBJ1-5; CDR3: CASRQVSNQPQHF; DNA: TGTGCCAGCAGACAGGTTAGCAATCAGCCCCAGCATTTT
size: .; V: TRBV10-1; D: TRBD1; J: TRBJ1-1; CDR3: CASSAGQGYTEAFF; DNA: TGCGCCAGCAGTGCGGGACAGGGCTACACTGAAGCTTTCTTT
size: .; V: TRBV11-3; D: TRBD1; J: TRBJ2-7; CDR3: CASSPGTGGEQYF; DNA: TGTGCCAGCAGCCCGGGAACAGGGGGCGAGCAGTACTTC
size: .; V: TRBV7-8; D: TRBD1; J: TRBJ1-5; CDR3: CASSLGQGAQPQHF; DNA: TGTGCCAGCAGCCTAGGACAGGGGGCTCAGCCCCAGCATTTT
size: .; V: TRBV7-9; D: .; J: TRBJ1-3; CDR3: CASTPGSNTIYF; DNA: TGTGCCAGCACTCCAGGTTCAAACACCATATATTTT
size: .; V: TRBV7-6; D: TRBD2; J: TRBJ2-1; CDR3: CASSLALMGLAGANEQFF; DNA: TGTGCCAGCAGCTTAGCGTTGATGGGACTAGCGGGAGCCAATGAGCAGTTCTTC
size: .; V: TRBV7-8; D: TRBD1; J: TRBJ2-7; CDR3: CASSFGTENYEQYF; DNA: TGTGCCAGCAGTTTCGGGACAGAAAACTACGAGCAGTACTTC
size: .; V: TRBV10-3; D: .; J: TRBJ1-2; CDR3: CAISESTDGYTF; DNA: TGTGCCATCAGTGAGTCGACTGATGGCTACACCTTC
size: .; V: TRBV6-4; D: TRBD2; J: TRBJ2-1; CDR3: CASSDWSSGTSLFF; DNA: TGTGCCAGCAGTGATTGGTCTAGCGGTACAAGTTTGTTCTTC
size: .; V: TRBV27; D: TRBD1; J: TRBJ2-2; CDR3: CASSLDRGSGTGELFF; DNA: TGTGCCAGCAGCTTAGACAGGGGGTCTGGCACCGGGGAGCTGTTTTTT
size: .; V: TRBV28; D: .; J: TRBJ1-2; CDR3: CASSSPGAGDFVGYTF; DNA: TGTGCCAGCAGTTCCCCAGGGGCAGGGGATTTTGTTGGCTACACCTTC
size: medium-sized; V: TRBV19; D: .; J: TRBJ1-2; CDR3: CASSVTTKGGYTF; DNA: TGTGCCAGTAGTGTGACTACGAAAGGGGGCTACACCTTC
size: once; V: TRBV2; D: .; J: TRBJ2-1; CDR3: CASSVRTYYNEQFF; DNA: TGTGCCAGCAGTGTACGGACATACTACAATGAGCAGTTCTTC
size: .; V: TRBV30; D: TRBD1; J: TRBJ2-2; CDR3: CAWSVLDRGPSGYPNTGELFF; DNA: TGTGCCTGGAGTGTACTGGACAGGGGACCTAGCGGCTACCCGAACACCGGGGAGCTGTTTTTT
size: .; V: TRBV7-2; D: TRBD2; J: TRBJ2-5; CDR3: CASSPSELAGLEETQYF; DNA: TGTGCCAGCAGCCCAAGCGAACTAGCGGGATTAGAAGAGACCCAGTACTTC
size: .; V: TRBV6-5; D: TRBD1; J: TRBJ1-2; CDR3: CASSGDRGYGYTF; DNA: TGTGCCAGCAGTGGGGACAGAGGCTATGGCTACACCTTC
size: .; V: TRBV4-3; D: .; J: TRBJ2-7; CDR3: CASSQDLQAYEQYF; DNA: TGCGCCAGCAGCCAAGATCTCCAGGCCTACGAGCAGTACTTC
size: .; V: TRBV4-3; D: TRBD1; J: TRBJ1-2; CDR3: CASSQDPPLGQGRVYGYTF; DNA: TGCGCCAGCAGCCAAGATCCTCCCCTCGGACAGGGTAGGGTATATGGCTACACCTTC
size: once; V: TRBV11-3; D: TRBD1; J: TRBJ2-7; CDR3: CASRLTGTGRSYEQYF; DNA: TGTGCCAGCAGATTGACCGGGACAGGGAGGTCCTACGAGCAGTACTTC
size: .; V: TRBV28; D: TRBD2; J: TRBJ2-7; CDR3: CASSSTGTTYEQYF; DNA: TGTGCCAGCAGTTCGACCGGGACTACCTACGAGCAGTACTTC
size: .; V: TRBV15; D: .; J: TRBJ2-7; CDR3: CATSRVGLLIPEQYF; DNA: TGTGCCACCAGCAGAGTGGGGCTCCTTATACCCGAGCAGTACTTC